A selection of T cell receptor beta chains follows, all from one sample in a study of T cell repertoires in cytomegalovirus infection. The antigens for these receptors are not known. TCRdb independently ran MiXCR on the reads; one entry per CDR3 protein. The table lists some 560,000 distinct CDR3 sequences, roughly 43% of them singletons, with about 46% in the top ten. The starting material was cultured PBMCs, obtained from culture after CMV antigen stimulation. These receptors came from a human donor in good health (CMV status not recorded). Some clones in this sample may be carry-over from other donors' samples. Each CDR3 is given with its conserved first and last residue. D genes are given only for firm matches. Size is omitted from some rows. Given values are once, few, many or a class for expanded clones.

j_call d_call v_call clone_size cdr3_aa cdr3_nt
TRBJ2-3 NA TRBV15 once CATSRGRERGTDTQYF TGTGCCACCAGCAGAGGGAGGGAGAGGGGCACAGATACGCAGTATTTT
TRBJ2-3 TRBD2 TRBV12-3/TRBV12-4 NA CASQRGGGDTQYF TGTGCCAGTCAGCGGGGGGGCGGGGATACGCAGTATTTT
TRBJ1-1 NA TRBV7-2 NA CASSLAGGAFF TGTGCCAGCAGCTTAGCAGGGGGAGCTTTCTTT
TRBJ1-4 NA TRBV10-3 NA CASQGGTNEKLFF TGTGCCAGCCAGGGAGGCACTAATGAAAAACTGTTTTTT
TRBJ1-2 NA TRBV5-3 NA CASSSGAGVDYGYTF TGTGCCAGCTCATCAGGGGCCGGTGTGGACTATGGCTACACCTTC
TRBJ1-2 NA TRBV12-3/TRBV12-4 NA CASSPGRAVGGYTF TGTGCCAGCAGTCCCGGAAGGGCGGTTGGTGGCTACACCTTC
TRBJ2-3 TRBD2 TRBV12-3/TRBV12-4 NA CASSLGLAGGDRAQYF TGTGCCAGCAGTTTGGGACTAGCGGGGGGGGATAGAGCGCAGTATTTT
TRBJ2-2 TRBD2 TRBV6-6 once CASRVREDRTGELFF TGTGCCAGCAGGGTGCGGGAGGATCGCACCGGGGAGCTGTTTTTT
TRBJ2-1 TRBD2 TRBV12-3/TRBV12-4 NA CASGLAGGMNEQFF TGTGCCAGCGGTCTAGCGGGGGGAATGAATGAGCAGTTCTTC
TRBJ2-3 TRBD2 TRBV11-2 NA CASSHLAGGSTDTQYF TGTGCCAGCAGCCATTTAGCGGGGGGCAGCACAGATACGCAGTATTTT
TRBJ2-7 NA TRBV20-1 NA CSAGVGSGHVEQYF TGCAGTGCTGGGGTAGGCAGCGGACATGTCGAGCAGTACTTC
TRBJ2-3 TRBD1 TRBV19 few CASSTYRGDTQYF TGTGCCAGTAGTACCTACAGGGGAGATACGCAGTATTTT
TRBJ1-6 NA TRBV20-1 NA CSARPNGSPRSSSYNSPLHF TGCAGTGCTAGACCAAATGGCAGTCCCCGCAGTAGCTCCTATAATTCACCCCTCCACTTT
TRBJ2-7 TRBD2 TRBV20-1 few CSARAPGLAGFEQYF TGCAGTGCTAGAGCCCCGGGACTAGCGGGCTTCGAGCAGTACTTC
TRBJ2-7 TRBD2 TRBV7-2 NA CASSLEVGLAGDEQYF TGTGCCAGCAGCTTGGAGGTCGGACTAGCGGGAGACGAGCAGTACTTC
TRBJ2-5 NA TRBV5-1 few CASSLTPGPDQETQYF TGCGCCAGCAGCTTGACGCCGGGCCCTGACCAAGAGACCCAGTACTTC
TRBJ1-6 NA TRBV6-1 few CASSRQNPISPLHF TGTGCCAGCAGTCGACAGAATCCGATCTCACCCCTCCACTTT
TRBJ2-7 TRBD1 TRBV7-8 NA CASSLLQGSSYEQYF TGTGCCAGCAGCTTGCTACAGGGGAGTTCCTACGAGCAGTACTTC
TRBJ2-3 NA TRBV7-2 many CASSIRGHITDTQYF TGTGCCAGCAGCATAAGGGGACACATCACAGATACGCAGTATTTT
TRBJ1-1 NA TRBV2 NA CASRRTEKNTEAFF TGTGCCAGCAGGAGGACAGAAAAGAACACTGAAGCTTTCTTT
TRBJ2-1 NA TRBV10-3 NA CAISDWSSYNEQFF TGTGCCATCAGTGACTGGAGCTCCTACAATGAGCAGTTCTTC
TRBJ2-3 TRBD2 TRBV7-2 NA CASSRSGWVSDTQYF TGTGCCAGCAGCCGTAGCGGGTGGGTGTCAGATACGCAGTATTTT
TRBJ2-4 NA TRBV6-2/TRBV6-3 NA CASSYSTMAAKNIQYF TGTGCCAGCAGTTACTCGACCATGGCGGCCAAAAACATTCAGTACTTC
TRBJ1-2 NA TRBV6-5 NA CATSSWEGYGYTF TGTGCTACCAGCAGCTGGGAGGGCTATGGCTACACCTTC
TRBJ1-1 TRBD1 TRBV4-1 NA CASSRIATGGQGIAEAFF TGCGCCAGCAGCCGCATAGCCACAGGAGGACAGGGGATCGCTGAAGCTTTCTTT
TRBJ2-1 NA TRBV5-4 NA CASSLHEAGPQEQFF TGTGCCAGCAGCCTACATGAGGCGGGGCCCCAGGAGCAGTTCTTC
TRBJ1-2 NA TRBV12-3/TRBV12-4 few CASSLRAGSYTF TGTGCCAGCAGTTTGCGGGCGGGGAGCTACACCTTC
TRBJ1-3 NA TRBV7-6 NA CASSPKASGNTIYF TGTGCCAGCAGCCCCAAAGCTTCTGGAAACACCATATATTTT
TRBJ2-1 NA TRBV12-3/TRBV12-4 NA CASSPSTPGYNEQFF TGTGCCAGCAGTCCAAGTACCCCGGGTTACAATGAGCAGTTCTTC
TRBJ1-6 NA TRBV12-3/TRBV12-4 NA CASSYGAANSPLHF TGTGCCAGCAGTTATGGGGCAGCAAATTCACCCCTCCACTTT
TRBJ2-5 NA TRBV20-1 NA CSADQGMETQYF TGCAGTGCGGATCAGGGCATGGAGACCCAGTACTTC
TRBJ2-1 NA TRBV6-2/TRBV6-3 few CASLEATRNEQFF TGTGCCAGCCTCGAGGCAACACGTAATGAGCAGTTCTTC
TRBJ2-3 NA TRBV4-1 NA CASSLEPGASTDTQYF TGCGCCAGCAGCCTAGAGCCTGGAGCTAGCACAGATACGCAGTATTTT
TRBJ2-5 NA TRBV6-5 once CASRPHGGQETQYF TGTGCCAGCAGGCCCCACGGGGGCCAAGAGACCCAGTACTTC
TRBJ2-5 TRBD2 TRBV7-2 many CASSQLAGGQETQYF TGTGCCAGCAGCCAACTAGCGGGGGGTCAAGAGACCCAGTACTTC
TRBJ2-3 NA TRBV7-2 NA CASSLVGQRTDTQYF TGTGCCAGCAGCTTAGTGGGACAACGCACAGATACGCAGTATTTT
TRBJ1-1 NA TRBV19 NA CASSILGPLNTEAFF TGTGCCAGTAGTATCCTTGGACCGTTGAACACTGAAGCTTTCTTT
TRBJ1-6 NA TRBV6-1 few CASSERWGSPLHF TGTGCCAGCAGTGAACGGTGGGGTTCACCCCTCCACTTT
TRBJ2-5 NA TRBV18 NA CASSPRVAREETQYF TGTGCCAGCTCACCAAGGGTGGCGCGTGAGGAGACCCAGTACTTC
TRBJ1-5 TRBD1 TRBV28 few CASSSRGSYQPQHF TGTGCCAGCAGTTCCAGGGGGTCGTACCAGCCCCAGCATTTT
TRBJ2-7 NA TRBV6-2/TRBV6-3 NA CASSRTSANEQYF TGTGCCAGCAGTAGAACTAGTGCCAACGAGCAGTACTTC
TRBJ2-5 TRBD1 TRBV7-2 many CASSLSGGQETQYF TGTGCCAGCAGTTTGTCAGGGGGCCAAGAGACCCAGTACTTC
TRBJ1-3 NA TRBV27 NA CASSRWAGSGNTIYF TGTGCCAGCAGTAGATGGGCGGGATCTGGAAACACCATATATTTT
TRBJ2-3 NA TRBV20-1 NA CSARAPLRQGGQYF TGCAGTGCTAGAGCCCCTCTGAGACAGGGAGGGCAGTATTTT
TRBJ2-3 TRBD2 TRBV2 NA CASRRLAGGPDTQYF TGTGCCAGCAGACGACTAGCGGGGGGGCCAGATACGCAGTATTTT
TRBJ2-7 NA TRBV10-2 few CASSEVGLRYYEQYF TGCGCCAGCAGTGAGGTGGGCCTTCGCTACTACGAGCAGTACTTC